This TCR beta chain was recovered during a study of cytomegalovirus exposure and HLA in healthy donors. Whole-study results and caveats: High sensitivity and specificity were reportedly achieved when the classifier diagnosed cytomegalovirus status. The later analysis indicated that the majority of CMV-associated TCR beta chains appeared HLA-restricted. Within an earlier analysis, most TCR beta V segments proved productive either about 90% or about 30% of the time.

V lost 5 bases, J lost 0 bases, and 4 bases stayed unmatched. The CDR3 consists of 15 residues. Germline V CDR1 and CDR2: SEHNR, FQNEAQ (reference sequence). Donors showed nominal health when sampled, although they likely had unrecorded immune exposures. The table lists this clone with a count of one. Its antigen remains unidentified. PCR used 60 Vbeta primers and 13 Jbeta primers. Sequenced by immunoSEQ multiplex PCR; TCRdb stores in-frame clones only, minus some. Seen here are 150,000 to 200,000 clones, roughly 85% observed once, and the top ten hold roughly 9.7%. Sequencing used PBMCs. The source of this sequence is a man between 18 and 29 years old in good health and CMV-seropositive. The chain joins TRBV7-9 to TRBJ2-7; the match to TRBD2 covers 10 bases. CDR3 coding DNA: TGTGCCAGCAGCGTACGGACTAGCGGCTCCTACGAGCAGTACTTC. This gives the protein CASSVRTSGSYEQYF. Drawing the rest from reference TRBV7-9 and TRBJ2-7, the complete variable domain is DTGVSQNPRHKITKRGQNVTFRCDPISEHNRLYWYRQTLGQGPEFLTYFQNEAQLEKSRLLSDRFSAERPKGSFSTLEIQRTEQGDSAMYLCASSVRTSGSYEQYFGPGTRLTVT.